The 17 T cell receptor beta chains presented below share a single source sample, sequenced in a study of cytomegalovirus exposure and HLA in healthy donors. PCR primers comprised 60 Vbeta and 13 Jbeta primers. Using immunoSEQ multiplex PCR, the repertoire was profiled, and TCRdb retains in-frame clones only, with some absent. This table holds fewer than 140,000 clones, 75% found once. The sample taken for sequencing was PBMCs. Receptor source: a man aged 35-49 years in good health and CMV-seronegative.

The rearrangement links TRBV12-2 to TRBJ2-7; the table names TRBD2, a call not compared with the DNA. TRBV12-2 is tagged as a pseudogene. The CDR3 covers 15 residues. CDR3 DNA sequence: TGTGCAAGCCTTATTAGTCCGGGTAGCTCCTACGAGCAGTACTTC. Translation: CASLISPGSSYEQYF.

This clone was detected only a few times. The chain recombines TRBV7-2 with TRBJ2-1; 14 nucleotides match TRBD2. The CDR3 consists of 15 residues. Trimming removed 4 bases from V and 8 bases from J; junction bases left unmatched: 4. Germline V gene data show CDR1 as SGHTA and CDR2 as FQGNSA. This CDR3 reads CASSWTSGGFDEQFF. CDR3 DNA: TGTGCCAGCAGCTGGACTAGCGGGGGGTTCGATGAGCAGTTCTTC.

The genes are TRBV5-1 and TRBJ1-2, with TRBD1 identical over 12 bases. The CDR3 has 15 amino acids. The junction had 2 bases not matched to a gene; V was cut back by 0 bases and J by 5 bases. Germline loops: CDR1 SGHRS, CDR2 YFSETQ. CDR3 amino acids: CASSLGDRGHYGYTF. The CDR3, as DNA: TGCGCCAGCAGCTTGGGGGACAGGGGGCATTATGGCTACACCTTC. The full variable domain, its missing parts supplied by reference TRBV5-1 and TRBJ1-2, is KAGVTQTPRYLIKTRGQQVTLSCSPISGHRSVSWYQQTPGQGLQFLFEYFSETQRNKGNFPGRFSGRQFSNSRSEMNVSTLELGDSALYLCASSLGDRGHYGYTFGSGTRLTVV.

The chain uses TRBV5-1 and TRBJ2-5; perhaps TRBD2 as D (6 bases). Trimming removed 5 bases at V and 1 base at J, with 12 bases between. The CDR3 length is 14 residues. The germline V gene has CDR1 SGHRS and CDR2 YFSETQ. CDR3 sequence: CASRGGEPQETQYF. CDR3 nucleotide sequence: TGCGCCAGCAGGGGCGGGGAGCCCCAAGAGACCCAGTACTTC. Supplemented by reference TRBV5-1 and TRBJ2-5, the full variable domain reads KAGVTQTPRYLIKTRGQQVTLSCSPISGHRSVSWYQQTPGQGLQFLFEYFSETQRNKGNFPGRFSGRQFSNSRSEMNVSTLELGDSALYLCASRGGEPQETQYFGPGTRLLVL.

The J gene is TRBJ2-7, the V gene TRBV18; 10 bases are shared with TRBD1. The CDR3 is made up of 15 amino acids. Germline values: CDR1 KGHSH, CDR2 LQKENI. With V trimmed by 5 bases and J by 2 bases, 6 bases remained unmatched. Written as DNA, the CDR3 is TGTGCCAGCTCAGCCGGGACAGGGGAAGCCTACGAGCAGTACTTC. It translates to CASSAGTGEAYEQYF.

The CDR3 DNA sequence: TGCGCCAGCAGCTTGGGCCAGGTGGGGGGAGAGACCCAGTACTTC. This translates into CASSLGQVGGETQYF. The rearrangement uses TRBV5-1 and TRBJ2-5; TRBD2 is a possible D gene (6 bases). V shed 0 bases and J shed 4 bases, with 13 bases lying between them. The CDR3 runs to 15 residues. Germline V lookup: CDR1 SGHRS, CDR2 YFSETQ.

In the case of this clone: Other nucleotide sequences from this sample produce the same CDR3. J is TRBJ2-1 and V is TRBV2; TRBD2 might be the D (5 bases). This CDR3 spans 14 amino acids. The germline gives CDR1 SNHLY, CDR2 FYNNEI. V lost 8 bases to trimming and J lost 2 bases, with 13 bases between them. The CDR3 sequence is CASGRGSAYNEQFF. CDR3 DNA: TGTGCCAGCGGCCGGGGATCAGCCTACAATGAGCAGTTCTTC.

This chain connects TRBV19 to TRBJ1-5, with D perhaps matching TRBD1 (5 bases). Germline V gene sequence: CDR1 LNHDA, CDR2 SQIVND (reference sequence). This CDR3 has 15 amino acids. Trimming removed 4 bases at V and 4 bases at J, with 14 bases between. The chain's CDR3 is CASSTWGGRNQPQHF. The CDR3, as DNA: TGTGCCAGTAGTACATGGGGGGGAAGGAATCAGCCCCAGCATTTT.

J is TRBJ1-4 and V is TRBV5-6; D unclear. The CDR3 has 13 amino acids. The germline gives CDR1 SGHDT, CDR2 YYEEEE. V lost 1 base, J lost 8 bases, and 9 bases lay in between. This chain's CDR3 is CASSLYRNEKLFF. CDR3 coding DNA: TGTGCCAGCAGCTTGTACAGAAACGAAAAACTGTTTTTT.

This chain joins TRBV14 and TRBJ2-3, with 10 bases aligning to TRBD2. Trimming at V came to 0 bases and at J to 5 bases, leaving 5 bases not matched to a gene. CDR3 length: 16 amino acids. Germline assignment: CDR1 SGHDN and CDR2 FVKESK. CDR3 sequence (DNA): TGTGCCAGCAGCCAAGACCTAGCGGGGGCAGGAGATACGCAGTATTTT. Protein sequence: CASSQDLAGAGDTQYF.

The count of this clone is one. The chain carries TRBV28 and TRBJ1-4; D gene ambiguous. From germline, CDR1 is MDHEN and CDR2 SYDVKM. The CDR3 extends over 18 amino acids. V dropped 1 base and J dropped 8 bases, with 23 bases sitting between them. The CDR3 is CASSLYAPFAAYEEKLFF. CDR3 nucleotides: TGTGCCAGCAGTTTATATGCCCCCTTTGCTGCTTACGAGGAAAAACTGTTTTTT.

This clone has a handful of counts. The chain is built from TRBV6-4 and TRBJ2-1; possibly TRBD2 for D (5 bases). Germline CDR1 MRHNA, CDR2 SNTAGT. This CDR3 comprises 15 residues. Trimming shortened V by 3 bases and J by 8 bases, and 17 bases separated the two germline ends. The CDR3 DNA is TGTGCCAGCAGTGAAGAAGCGGCACCCCACGATGAGCAGTTCTTC. Amino acids: CASSEEAAPHDEQFF.

The CDR3 reads CASSQDEPGGTSYNEQFF. For the CDR3, the DNA is TGCGCCAGCAGCCAAGATGAACCGGGGGGCACCTCCTACAATGAGCAGTTCTTC. The chain combines TRBV4-1 with TRBJ2-1; tentatively, D is TRBD2 (7 bases). This CDR3 is 18 amino acids long. The V end was cut by 0 bases, the J end by 0 bases, with 15 bases between. Germline V CDR1 and CDR2: MGHRA, YSYEKL.

A few counts support this clone. The chain uses TRBV11-1 and TRBJ2-2; perhaps TRBD1 as D (7 bases). The V end lost 2 bases, the J end lost 3 bases, and 10 bases lay between the germline ends. The CDR3 consists of 15 residues. The germline V gene has CDR1 SGHAT and CDR2 FQDESV (reference sequence). The chain's CDR3 is CASSLRGTDTGELFF. The CDR3 region has the DNA TGTGCCAGCAGCTTACGCGGGACAGACACCGGGGAGCTGTTTTTT.

The chain joins TRBV6-8 to TRBJ1-5; no clear D gene. V was pared by 7 bases and J by 5 bases, with 18 bases between. This CDR3 comprises 15 residues. CDR1 MNHGY and CDR2 SAAAGT come from the germline V gene. The CDR3 loop reads CASNFTAGKDQPQHF. The CDR3 region has the DNA TGTGCCAGCAACTTTACTGCGGGGAAAGATCAGCCCCAGCATTTT.

The chain couples TRBV6-1 to TRBJ2-1; 8 bases match TRBD2. The CDR3 loop spans 12 amino acids. CDR1 and CDR2 from the germline V gene are MNHNS and SASEGT. J gave up 8 bases and V 7 bases, and 4 bases lay outside the gene matches. The CDR3: CASTGSGDEQFF. CDR3 sequence (DNA): TGTGCCAGCACGGGTAGCGGGGATGAGCAGTTCTTC.

This clone appeared a single time. The rearrangement joins TRBV29-1 to TRBJ2-5, with TRBD1 matching 11 bases. The CDR3 totals 14 residues. The ends lost 8 bases at V and 5 bases at J; junction bases unmatched: 10. CDR1 SQVTM and CDR2 ANQGSEA come from the germline V gene. This chain's CDR3 is CSLWTGGEFETQYF. The CDR3 DNA sequence: TGCAGCTTATGGACAGGGGGCGAGTTTGAGACCCAGTACTTC.